Listed below are T cell receptor beta chains from one sample, sequenced in a study of cytomegalovirus exposure and HLA in healthy donors. Only in-frame clones appear in the TCRdb table, and some are missing; sequencing was by immunoSEQ multiplex PCR. The sample lists about 140,000 clones, roughly 74% seen once, with about 2.5% in the top ten. The sequencing input was PBMCs. Source of these receptors: a woman aged 18-29 years in good health and CMV-seropositive. The CDR3 runs from the conserved cysteine through the conserved F or W. The D gene is left open where the match is weak. The size field is filled for only some rows; it gives once, few, many or a size class.

clone_size: .; j_call: TRBJ1-1; v_call: TRBV19; d_call: .; cdr3_nt: TGTGCCAGTAGTATTAGGGGTGTGAACACTGAAGCTTTCTTT; cdr3_aa: CASSIRGVNTEAFF
clone_size: .; j_call: TRBJ1-3; v_call: TRBV21-1; d_call: .; cdr3_nt: TGTGCCAGCGCGAACATATATTTT; cdr3_aa: CASANIYF
clone_size: .; j_call: TRBJ1-2; v_call: TRBV7-2; d_call: .; cdr3_nt: TGTGCCAGCAGCTTACAGTTTGGGCAGGGGTATGGCTACACCTTC; cdr3_aa: CASSLQFGQGYGYTF
clone_size: .; j_call: TRBJ2-1; v_call: TRBV25-1; d_call: .; cdr3_nt: TGTGCCAGCACGCAACAGGGATACGGTTCGGATGAGCAGTTCTTC; cdr3_aa: CASTQQGYGSDEQFF
clone_size: .; j_call: TRBJ2-7; v_call: TRBV11-2; d_call: .; cdr3_nt: TGTGCCAGCAGTCGACAGGACTCCTACGAGCAGTACTTC; cdr3_aa: CASSRQDSYEQYF
clone_size: few; j_call: TRBJ2-7; v_call: TRBV5-1; d_call: .; cdr3_nt: TGCGCCAGCAGCTTGGGAGGGGGGGCCCGCGAGCAGTACTTC; cdr3_aa: CASSLGGGAREQYF
clone_size: .; j_call: TRBJ1-2; v_call: TRBV30; d_call: .; cdr3_nt: TGTGCCTGGACAGAGGGTAGCTATGGCTACACCTTC; cdr3_aa: CAWTEGSYGYTF
clone_size: medium-sized; j_call: TRBJ1-5; v_call: TRBV5-6; d_call: .; cdr3_nt: TGTGCCAGCAGCTCAACCCATTCAGTTTATAGCAATCAGCCCCAGCATTTT; cdr3_aa: CASSSTHSVYSNQPQHF
clone_size: .; j_call: TRBJ1-5; v_call: TRBV7-4; d_call: TRBD1; cdr3_nt: TGTGCCAGCAGGCCCGGACAGGGGGGGGGTAATAGCAATCAGCCCCAGCATTTT; cdr3_aa: CASRPGQGGGNSNQPQHF
clone_size: .; j_call: TRBJ1-2; v_call: TRBV7-2; d_call: TRBD1; cdr3_nt: TGTGCCAGCAGCGCCCCTGAACCGGGACAGAACTATGGCTACACCTTC; cdr3_aa: CASSAPEPGQNYGYTF
clone_size: few; j_call: TRBJ1-6; v_call: TRBV6-1; d_call: .; cdr3_nt: TGTGCCGGCCATGGGGGCGGCGGTTCACCCCTCCACTTT; cdr3_aa: CAGHGGGGSPLHF
clone_size: .; j_call: TRBJ2-5; v_call: TRBV11-2; d_call: .; cdr3_nt: TGTGCCAGCAGCCCCGGGATTCAAGAGACCCAGTACTTC; cdr3_aa: CASSPGIQETQYF
clone_size: .; j_call: TRBJ1-5; v_call: TRBV19; d_call: TRBD1; cdr3_nt: TGTGCCAGTAGCTTGGACAGGGGGCCGAATCAGCCCCAGCATTTT; cdr3_aa: CASSLDRGPNQPQHF
clone_size: .; j_call: TRBJ1-5; v_call: TRBV15; d_call: .; cdr3_nt: TGTGCCACCAGCAGAGAACAGGGAAGCAATCAGCCCCAGCATTTT; cdr3_aa: CATSREQGSNQPQHF
clone_size: few; j_call: TRBJ1-1; v_call: TRBV18; d_call: TRBD1; cdr3_nt: TGTGCCAGCTCACCACTTGACAGGGGGCTGAACACTGAAGCTTTCTTT; cdr3_aa: CASSPLDRGLNTEAFF
clone_size: .; j_call: TRBJ2-5; v_call: TRBV7-7; d_call: TRBD2; cdr3_nt: TGTGCCAGCAGCCTCACTGGACTAGCGGGGCAAGAGACCCAGTACTTC; cdr3_aa: CASSLTGLAGQETQYF
clone_size: few; j_call: TRBJ1-1; v_call: TRBV5-5; d_call: TRBD1; cdr3_nt: TGTGCCAGCAGCCATCGGACAGGGGTTCCGAACACTGAAGCTTTCTTT; cdr3_aa: CASSHRTGVPNTEAFF
clone_size: .; j_call: TRBJ1-1; v_call: TRBV29-1; d_call: .; cdr3_nt: TGCAGCGCGGGATTAAACACTGAAGCTTTCTTT; cdr3_aa: CSAGLNTEAFF
clone_size: .; j_call: TRBJ1-5; v_call: TRBV5-8; d_call: TRBD1; cdr3_nt: TGTGCCAGCAGCTCGGACAGGGGAGGGGATAGCAATCAGCCCCAGCATTTT; cdr3_aa: CASSSDRGGDSNQPQHF
clone_size: .; j_call: TRBJ2-1; v_call: TRBV10-2; d_call: .; cdr3_nt: TGCGCCAGCAGTGAGGTAGTGGAGTACAATGAGCAGTTCTTC; cdr3_aa: CASSEVVEYNEQFF
clone_size: .; j_call: TRBJ2-2; v_call: TRBV19; d_call: .; cdr3_nt: TGTGCCAGTAGTGAGGTAAACACCGGGGAGCTGTTTTTT; cdr3_aa: CASSEVNTGELFF
clone_size: .; j_call: TRBJ2-7; v_call: TRBV6-6; d_call: .; cdr3_nt: TGTGCCAGCAGGTGGCGGGAAATCTCCTACGAGCAGTACTTC; cdr3_aa: CASRWREISYEQYF
clone_size: few; j_call: TRBJ1-2; v_call: TRBV30; d_call: TRBD1; cdr3_nt: TGTGCCTGGACCCCAGGGGGCTCCAGGGATAACTATGGCTACACCTTC; cdr3_aa: CAWTPGGSRDNYGYTF
clone_size: .; j_call: TRBJ1-2; v_call: TRBV6-5; d_call: TRBD1; cdr3_nt: TGTGCCAGCACGAGACAGGGGACCTGGGATGGCTACACCTTC; cdr3_aa: CASTRQGTWDGYTF
clone_size: .; j_call: TRBJ1-1; v_call: TRBV5-1; d_call: .; cdr3_nt: TGCGCCAGCAGCTTGGAATTACAGGATGAAGCTTTCTTT; cdr3_aa: CASSLELQDEAFF
clone_size: .; j_call: TRBJ1-2; v_call: TRBV11-1; d_call: .; cdr3_nt: TGTGCCAGCAGCTCGGGGATCTATGGCTACACCTTC; cdr3_aa: CASSSGIYGYTF
clone_size: once; j_call: TRBJ2-7; v_call: TRBV7-9; d_call: TRBD1; cdr3_nt: TGTGCCAGCAGCTTCCGGGACAGGGGTTTCGACGAGCAGTACTTC; cdr3_aa: CASSFRDRGFDEQYF
clone_size: .; j_call: TRBJ2-3; v_call: TRBV28; d_call: .; cdr3_nt: TGTGCCAGCAGGCAGGGGATTGATACGCAGTATTTT; cdr3_aa: CASRQGIDTQYF
clone_size: .; j_call: TRBJ2-3; v_call: TRBV19; d_call: TRBD1; cdr3_nt: TGTGCCAGTAGTAACCGAGGACAGGGAAACACAGATACGCAGTATTTT; cdr3_aa: CASSNRGQGNTDTQYF
clone_size: .; j_call: TRBJ1-4; v_call: TRBV6-1; d_call: TRBD1; cdr3_nt: TGTGCCAGCAGTGACCGGGACAGGGTCTCAACTAATGAAAAACTGTTTTTT; cdr3_aa: CASSDRDRVSTNEKLFF
clone_size: .; j_call: TRBJ2-1; v_call: TRBV7-6; d_call: TRBD2; cdr3_nt: TGTGCCAGCGGTGAAGAGGGAGGGTCCTACAATGAGCAGTTCTTC; cdr3_aa: CASGEEGGSYNEQFF
clone_size: few; j_call: TRBJ1-2; v_call: TRBV27; d_call: TRBD1; cdr3_nt: TGTGCCAGCAGTTCTGGACAGGGGGTCTATGGCTACACCTTC; cdr3_aa: CASSSGQGVYGYTF
clone_size: .; j_call: TRBJ1-1; v_call: TRBV5-1; d_call: TRBD1; cdr3_nt: TGCGCCAGCAGCCCCGGCCTGGGACAGGGAGGGAACACTGAAGCTTTCTTT; cdr3_aa: CASSPGLGQGGNTEAFF
clone_size: .; j_call: TRBJ2-1; v_call: TRBV11-3; d_call: .; cdr3_nt: TGTGCCAGCAGCTTAGCGGGGTCCTACAATGAGCAGTTCTTC; cdr3_aa: CASSLAGSYNEQFF
clone_size: .; j_call: TRBJ2-1; v_call: TRBV6-1; d_call: TRBD2; cdr3_nt: TGTGCCAGCCGGGGACTAGCGGGGGAGGAGCAGTTCTTC; cdr3_aa: CASRGLAGEEQFF
clone_size: .; j_call: TRBJ2-1; v_call: TRBV6-1; d_call: TRBD2; cdr3_nt: TGTGCCAGCACGATTTGGACTAGCTCCTACAATGAGCAGTTCTTC; cdr3_aa: CASTIWTSSYNEQFF
clone_size: few; j_call: TRBJ1-1; v_call: TRBV5-3; d_call: TRBD1; cdr3_nt: TGTGCCAGAAGGAAGGGACAGGTCAACACTGAAGCTTTCTTT; cdr3_aa: CARRKGQVNTEAFF
clone_size: once; j_call: TRBJ1-1; v_call: TRBV5-4; d_call: .; cdr3_nt: TGTGCCAGCAGCCCCGGACAGAACACTGAAGCTTTCTTT; cdr3_aa: CASSPGQNTEAFF
clone_size: .; j_call: TRBJ1-4; v_call: TRBV30; d_call: .; cdr3_nt: TGTGCCTGGAGTGTAGGTGGGGCGATAGGTGGGAAACTGTTTTTT; cdr3_aa: CAWSVGGAIGGKLFF
clone_size: .; j_call: TRBJ2-3; v_call: TRBV7-9; d_call: TRBD1; cdr3_nt: TGTGCCAGCAGCTTCCCCGGGACAGATAGCACAGATACGCAGTATTTT; cdr3_aa: CASSFPGTDSTDTQYF
clone_size: .; j_call: TRBJ2-7; v_call: TRBV28; d_call: .; cdr3_nt: TGTGCCAGCAGTTGGCCGTTCGGGGACACCTCCTACGAGCAGTACTTC; cdr3_aa: CASSWPFGDTSYEQYF
clone_size: few; j_call: TRBJ1-1; v_call: TRBV30; d_call: .; cdr3_nt: TGTGCCTGGAGTAAAACAGGGAAGCAGAGCACTGAAGCTTTCTTT; cdr3_aa: CAWSKTGKQSTEAFF
clone_size: .; j_call: TRBJ1-5; v_call: TRBV14; d_call: TRBD1; cdr3_nt: TGTGCCAGCAGTCCTCGGGACAGGGAGGGTAGCAATCAGCCCCAGCATTTT; cdr3_aa: CASSPRDREGSNQPQHF
clone_size: once; j_call: TRBJ1-5; v_call: TRBV7-8; d_call: .; cdr3_nt: TGTGCCAGCAGCTTACAGGGCAATCAGCCCCAGCATTTT; cdr3_aa: CASSLQGNQPQHF
clone_size: .; j_call: TRBJ1-1; v_call: TRBV5-8; d_call: .; cdr3_nt: TGTGCCAGCAGCTTGTTTTTGGGGCCTAACACTGAAGCTTTCTTT; cdr3_aa: CASSLFLGPNTEAFF
clone_size: .; j_call: TRBJ1-1; v_call: TRBV19; d_call: .; cdr3_nt: TGTGCCAGTAGTAGAACACCGAACACTGAAGCTTTCTTT; cdr3_aa: CASSRTPNTEAFF
clone_size: .; j_call: TRBJ2-2; v_call: TRBV5-8; d_call: TRBD1; cdr3_nt: TGTGCCAGCAGCCGGGACAGGGGATTTGACACCGGGGAGCTGTTTTTT; cdr3_aa: CASSRDRGFDTGELFF
clone_size: .; j_call: TRBJ1-2; v_call: TRBV19; d_call: .; cdr3_nt: TGTGCCAGTAGGAGGGCGATAGGAGACTATGGCTACACCTTC; cdr3_aa: CASRRAIGDYGYTF
clone_size: .; j_call: TRBJ1-5; v_call: TRBV5-1; d_call: .; cdr3_nt: TGCGCCAGCAGCCCTGGGGCAGTCAATCAGCCCCAGCATTTT; cdr3_aa: CASSPGAVNQPQHF
clone_size: .; j_call: TRBJ2-3; v_call: TRBV9; d_call: TRBD1; cdr3_nt: TGTGCCAGCAGCGAACGCTGGCAACAGGGGGGTGCCACAGATACGCAGTATTTT; cdr3_aa: CASSERWQQGGATDTQYF
clone_size: few; j_call: TRBJ1-4; v_call: TRBV7-9; d_call: .; cdr3_nt: TGTGCCAGCAGCTTTTTTCTGACAGCAACTAATGAAAAACTGTTTTTT; cdr3_aa: CASSFFLTATNEKLFF